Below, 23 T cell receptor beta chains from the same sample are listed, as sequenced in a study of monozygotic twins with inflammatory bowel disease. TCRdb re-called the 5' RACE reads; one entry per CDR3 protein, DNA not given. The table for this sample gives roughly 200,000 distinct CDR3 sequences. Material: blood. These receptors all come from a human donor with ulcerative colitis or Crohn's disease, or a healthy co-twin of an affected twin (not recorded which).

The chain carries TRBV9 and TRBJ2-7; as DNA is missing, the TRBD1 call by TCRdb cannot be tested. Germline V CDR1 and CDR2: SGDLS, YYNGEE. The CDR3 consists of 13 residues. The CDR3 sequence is CASSPGRTYEQYF. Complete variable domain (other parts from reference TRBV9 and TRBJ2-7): DSGVTQTPKHLITATGQRVTLRCSPRSGDLSVYWYQQSLDQGLQFLIQYYNGEERAKGNILERFSAQQFPDLHSELNLSSLELGDSALYFCASSPGRTYEQYFGPGTRLTVT.

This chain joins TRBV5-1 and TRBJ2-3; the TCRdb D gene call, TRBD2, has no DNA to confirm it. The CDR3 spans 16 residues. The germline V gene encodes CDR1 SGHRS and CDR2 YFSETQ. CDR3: CASSFSGGASADTQYF.

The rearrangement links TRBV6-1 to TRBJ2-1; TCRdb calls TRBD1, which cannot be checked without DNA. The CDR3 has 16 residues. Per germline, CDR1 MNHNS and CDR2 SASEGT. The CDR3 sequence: CASSTWDTAIGNEQFF.

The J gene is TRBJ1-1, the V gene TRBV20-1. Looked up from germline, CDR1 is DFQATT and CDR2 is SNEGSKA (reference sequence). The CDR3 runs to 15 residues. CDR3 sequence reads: CSGLPGGYLFTEAFF.

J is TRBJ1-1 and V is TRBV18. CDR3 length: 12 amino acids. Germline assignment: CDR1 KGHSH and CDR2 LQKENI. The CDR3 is CASSPPLTEAFF.

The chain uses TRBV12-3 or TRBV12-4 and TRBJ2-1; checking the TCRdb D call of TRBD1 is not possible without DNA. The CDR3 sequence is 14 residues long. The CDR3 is CASSPARRGNEQFF.

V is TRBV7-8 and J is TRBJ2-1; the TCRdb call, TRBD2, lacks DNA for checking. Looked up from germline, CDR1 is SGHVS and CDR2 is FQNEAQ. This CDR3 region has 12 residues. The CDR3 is CASSRERSEQFF.

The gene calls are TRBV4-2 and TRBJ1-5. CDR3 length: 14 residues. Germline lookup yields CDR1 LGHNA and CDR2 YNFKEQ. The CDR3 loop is CASSQILGNQPQHF.

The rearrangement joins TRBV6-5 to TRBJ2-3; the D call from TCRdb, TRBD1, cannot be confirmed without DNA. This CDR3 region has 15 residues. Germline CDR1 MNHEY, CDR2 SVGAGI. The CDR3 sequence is CASSYQGATLDTQYF.

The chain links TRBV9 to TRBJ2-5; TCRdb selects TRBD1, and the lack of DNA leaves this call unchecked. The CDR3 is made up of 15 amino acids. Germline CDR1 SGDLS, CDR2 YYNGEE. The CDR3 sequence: CASSVTPWGRETQYF.

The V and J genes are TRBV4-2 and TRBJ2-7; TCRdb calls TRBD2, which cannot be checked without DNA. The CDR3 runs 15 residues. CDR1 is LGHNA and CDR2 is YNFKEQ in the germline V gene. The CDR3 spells CASSQANSGNYEQYF.

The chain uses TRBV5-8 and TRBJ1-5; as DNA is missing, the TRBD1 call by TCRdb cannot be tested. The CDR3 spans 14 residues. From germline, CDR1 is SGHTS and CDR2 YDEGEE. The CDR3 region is CASSQGVLYQPQHF. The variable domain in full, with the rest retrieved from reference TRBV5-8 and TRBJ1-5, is EAGVTQSPTHLIKTRGQQATLRCSPISGHTSVYWYQQALGLGLQFLLWYDEGEERNRGNFPPRFSGRQFPNYSSELNVNALELEDSALYLCASSQGVLYQPQHFGDGTRLSIL.

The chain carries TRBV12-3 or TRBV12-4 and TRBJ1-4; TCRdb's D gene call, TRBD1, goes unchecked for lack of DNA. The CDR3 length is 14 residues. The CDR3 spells CASSFGIGDEKLFF.

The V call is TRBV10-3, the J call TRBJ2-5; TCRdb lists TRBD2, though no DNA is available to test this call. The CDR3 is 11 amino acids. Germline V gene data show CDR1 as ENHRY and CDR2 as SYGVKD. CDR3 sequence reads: CASRAGETQYF.

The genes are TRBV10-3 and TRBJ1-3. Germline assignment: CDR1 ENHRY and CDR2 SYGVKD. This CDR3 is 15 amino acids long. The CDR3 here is CAISSITGSGNTIYF.

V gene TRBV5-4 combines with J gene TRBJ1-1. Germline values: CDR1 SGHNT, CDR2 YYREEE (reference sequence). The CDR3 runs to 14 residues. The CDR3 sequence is CASSLNVGGTEAFF.

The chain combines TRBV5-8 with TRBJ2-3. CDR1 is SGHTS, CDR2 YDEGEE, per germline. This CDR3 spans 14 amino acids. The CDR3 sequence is CASSPRGSTDTQYF.

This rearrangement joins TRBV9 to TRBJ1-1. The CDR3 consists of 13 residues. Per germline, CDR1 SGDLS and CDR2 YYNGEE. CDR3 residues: CASSVDVITEAFF.

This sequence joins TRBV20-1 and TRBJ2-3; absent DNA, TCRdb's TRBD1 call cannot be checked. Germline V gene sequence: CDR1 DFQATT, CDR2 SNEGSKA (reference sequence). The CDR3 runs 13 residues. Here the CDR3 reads CSAPQGGTDTQYF.

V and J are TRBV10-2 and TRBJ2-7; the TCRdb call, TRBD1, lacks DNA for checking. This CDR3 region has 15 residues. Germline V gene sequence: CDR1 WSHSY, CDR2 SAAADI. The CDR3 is CASTRRQGRYHEQYF.

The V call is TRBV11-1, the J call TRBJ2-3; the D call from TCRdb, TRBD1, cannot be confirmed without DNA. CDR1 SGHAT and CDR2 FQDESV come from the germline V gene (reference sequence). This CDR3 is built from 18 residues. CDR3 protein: CASSFSRGWGGGTDTQYF. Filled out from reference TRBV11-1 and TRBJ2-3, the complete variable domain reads EAEVAQSPRYKITEKSQAVAFWCDPISGHATLYWYRQILGQGPELLVQFQDESVVDDSQLPKDRFSAERLKGVDSTLKIQPAELGDSAMYLCASSFSRGWGGGTDTQYFGPGTRLTVL.

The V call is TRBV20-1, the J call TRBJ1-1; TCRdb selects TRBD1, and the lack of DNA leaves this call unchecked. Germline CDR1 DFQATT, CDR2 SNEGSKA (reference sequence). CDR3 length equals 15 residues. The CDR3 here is CSARKTGGMNTEAFF.

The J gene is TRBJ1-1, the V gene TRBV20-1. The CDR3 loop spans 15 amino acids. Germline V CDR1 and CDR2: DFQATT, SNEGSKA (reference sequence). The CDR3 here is CSARVGGGAMTEAFF.